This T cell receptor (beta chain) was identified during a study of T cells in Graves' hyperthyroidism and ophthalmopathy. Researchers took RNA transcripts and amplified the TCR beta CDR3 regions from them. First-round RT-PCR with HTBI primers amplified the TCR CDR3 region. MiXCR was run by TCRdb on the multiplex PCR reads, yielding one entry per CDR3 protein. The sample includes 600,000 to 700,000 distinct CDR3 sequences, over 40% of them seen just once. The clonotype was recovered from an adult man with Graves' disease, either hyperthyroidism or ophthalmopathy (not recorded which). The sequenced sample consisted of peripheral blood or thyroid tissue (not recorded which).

CDR3 DNA: TGTGCCAGCAGCTTCGTTCCAGGGTTCTCCTACGAGCAGTACTTC. This translates into CASSFVPGFSYEQYF. The chain recombines TRBV7-2 with TRBJ2-7; the D gene is possibly TRBD1 (5 bases). Germline CDR1 is SGHTA and CDR2 is FQGNSA. This CDR3 region has 15 residues. V dropped 3 bases and J dropped 0 bases, with 12 bases sitting between them.